These 15 T cell receptor beta chains came from one sample sequenced in a study of blood T cells in healthy people across ages. The authors ran a second PCR of 7 to 11 cycles using a sample-barcoded 5' primer and a J-beta primer mix. TCRdb re-derived calls from the 5' RACE reads in MiXCR, one entry per CDR3 protein. Of 1.5 million to 2 million distinct CDR3 sequences in the sample, 28% were seen once. The specimen sequenced was blood. These receptors were collected from a woman younger than 45 in good health.

This rearrangement joins TRBV20-1 to TRBJ2-7; no definite D call. This CDR3 is built from 15 residues. The V end was cut by 0 bases, the J end by 2 bases, with 14 bases between. Germline-derived CDR1 and CDR2 are DFQATT and SNEGSKA (reference sequence). In DNA form, the CDR3 reads TGCAGTGCTAGAGATCAGGCAGTTATGACCTACGAGCAGTACTTC. Translating gives CSARDQAVMTYEQYF.

This clonotype was counted only a few times. This sequence joins TRBV30 and TRBJ1-2; D call uncertain. There are 14 residues in the CDR3. CDR1 and CDR2 from the germline V gene are GTSNPN and SVGIG (reference sequence). With 5 bases removed from V and 4 bases from J, the gap between germline ends came to 17 bases. The CDR3 spells CAWFGRLDGYGYTF. DNA for the CDR3: TGTGCCTGGTTCGGACGGCTTGATGGCTATGGCTACACCTTC.

This sequence joins TRBV7-2 and TRBJ1-2; no reliable D call. Per germline, CDR1 SGHTA and CDR2 FQGNSA. Trimming removed 1 base at V and 4 bases at J, with 13 bases between. The CDR3 extends over 15 amino acids. The CDR3, as DNA: TGTGCCAGCAGCTTAGACGTTACAGCAAGCTATGGCTACACCTTC. Residues: CASSLDVTASYGYTF.

The genes are TRBV5-1 and TRBJ2-7; possibly TRBD2 for D (5 bases). The germline V and J ends were trimmed by 0 bases and 5 bases, with 12 bases remaining between them. The CDR3 contains 14 residues. From germline, CDR1 is SGHRS and CDR2 YFSETQ. The CDR3 bases are TGCGCCAGCAGCTTGGGCTGGGGAGAAGACGAGCAGTACTTC. This sequence encodes CASSLGWGEDEQYF.

The rearrangement joins TRBV25-1 to TRBJ2-1, with a tentative D call TRBD2 (6 bases). Germline V lookup: CDR1 MGHDK, CDR2 SYGVNS. Trimming removed 3 bases at V and 1 base at J, with 13 bases between. This CDR3 spans 16 amino acids. The chain's CDR3 is CASSEHSGRSYNEQFF. Here the CDR3 DNA reads TGTGCCAGCAGTGAGCATAGCGGAAGATCCTACAATGAGCAGTTCTTC.

The chain has TRBV9 and TRBJ2-3; D is unclear. The CDR3 has 16 amino acids. Between the trimmed V and J ends, which lost 1 base and 2 bases, there was a span of 14 bases. Germline loops: CDR1 SGDLS, CDR2 YYNGEE. CDR3 in DNA: TGTGCCAGCAGCGTAATCGACGCCGAAAACACAGATACGCAGTATTTT. This encodes CASSVIDAENTDTQYF.

This clonotype was seen only a few times. The chain carries TRBV30 and TRBJ1-2; D is unclear. The germline V gene encodes CDR1 GTSNPN and CDR2 SVGIG (reference sequence). The CDR3 runs to 16 residues. Trimming left V 2 bases short and J 2 bases short, with 18 bases between. CDR3 amino acids: CAWSRDPFKMNYGYTF. As DNA, the CDR3 is TGTGCCTGGAGTCGCGACCCATTCAAGATGAACTATGGCTACACCTTC.

This clonotype showed up just a few times. At one of its ends the junction is not consistent with the germline gene, which may arise from a read error. The chain has TRBV6-6 and TRBJ1-5; 7 nucleotides line up with TRBD1. CDR3 length equals 14 residues. Germline CDR1 reads MNHNY; CDR2 reads SVGAGI (reference sequence). The CDR3 DNA reads TGTGTCAGCAGTTACAGGGGAGGCAATCAGCCCCAGCATTTT. Translated, it gives CVSSYRGGNQPQHF.

A word on this clonotype: Possible read error: a much larger clone is one base away. The chain combines TRBV12-3 or TRBV12-4 with TRBJ2-7, with 9 positions matching TRBD1. The junction had 7 bases not matched to a gene; V was cut back by 5 bases and J by 5 bases. The CDR3 has 14 residues. The CDR3 here is CASSTRDRADEQYF. CDR3 in DNA: TGTGCCAGCAGTACCCGGGACAGGGCCGACGAGCAGTACTTC.

V is TRBV6-2 or TRBV6-3 and J is TRBJ1-2; no clear D gene. V was shortened by 7 bases and J by 0 bases, with 12 bases between the two germline ends. Germline loops: CDR1 MNHEY, CDR2 SVGEGT. The CDR3 is 14 amino acids. The CDR3 loop is CASIRAEANYGYTF. The DNA of the CDR3 is TGTGCCAGCATTCGCGCCGAAGCTAACTATGGCTACACCTTC.

This clonotype was seen a few times. The CDR3 coding sequence is TGTGCCAGCAGCCCACGGGGGGTAGCGGGAGCAGATACGCAGTATTTT. As protein: CASSPRGVAGADTQYF. The chain employs TRBV7-2 and TRBJ2-3, with TRBD2 identical over 9 bases. J was trimmed by 4 bases and V by 5 bases; bases with no gene match: 10. The CDR3 spans 16 residues. Germline V gene data show CDR1 as SGHTA and CDR2 as FQGNSA.

This clonotype has just a few counts. The V gene is TRBV20-1, the J gene TRBJ1-1; 8 bases fit TRBD1. V shed 6 bases, J shed 0 bases, and the junction held 3 bases outside the gene matches. Germline assignment: CDR1 DFQATT and CDR2 SNEGSKA (reference sequence). The CDR3 sequence is 13 residues long. As DNA, the CDR3 is TGCAGTGCCCCGACAGGGGTGAACACTGAAGCTTTCTTT. Its translation: CSAPTGVNTEAFF.

This rearrangement joins TRBV9 to TRBJ2-5; a weak D match, TRBD1 (5 bases). The CDR3 loop spans 15 amino acids. Germline V lookup: CDR1 SGDLS, CDR2 YYNGEE. V dropped 0 bases and J dropped 11 bases, with 20 bases sitting between them. CDR3 nucleotide sequence: TGTGCCAGCAGCGTAGAAGGGGTAGGTTACAATGAGCAGTACTTC. Its protein is CASSVEGVGYNEQYF.

This clonotype was counted at least ten times. The chain couples TRBV6-4 to TRBJ2-6, with a tentative D call TRBD1 (5 bases). Trimming cost V 10 bases and J 2 bases, with 12 bases left between them. Per the germline V gene, CDR1 is MRHNA and CDR2 is SNTAGT. The CDR3 totals 14 residues. The CDR3 loop is CATSDRAGANVLTF. CDR3 coding DNA: TGTGCCACCTCCGACAGAGCTGGGGCCAACGTCCTGACTTTC.

The V gene is TRBV6-5, the J gene TRBJ2-7; the match to TRBD1 covers 12 bases. Germline V gives CDR1 MNHEY, CDR2 SVGAGI. There are 15 residues in the CDR3. V was clipped by 7 bases and J by 9 bases; unmatched bases: 13. CDR3 sequence (DNA): TGTGCCAGCACCAGAGGGGACAGGGGGCGCGGAAGGCAGTACTTC. Amino acid sequence: CASTRGDRGRGRQYF.